The source of this T cell receptor (beta chain) is a study of blood T cell repertoires in COVID-19. Study-wide background: Samples taken during acute and convalescent COVID-19 were collected in the United States, Italy and Spain.

Under the authors' procedure: Reference gene primer amplification gave nucleated cell count estimates. Measured with immunoSEQ multiplex PCR; TCRdb has only the in-frame clones, and not every one. For V, J and clone size, that table is used; D and trimming come from the DNA. The data contain over 100,000 clones, about 89% of them singletons. Germline CDR1 reads GTSNPN; CDR2 reads SVGIG (reference sequence). The CDR3 loop spans 15 amino acids. Unmatched junction bases numbered 8, after V lost 4 bases and J lost 4 bases. The sequencing sample was made of peripheral blood. This receptor was taken from a man between 60 and 75 years old with COVID-19, enrolled during active disease. The rearrangement links TRBV30 to TRBJ2-3; 10 nucleotides match TRBD1. As DNA, the CDR3 is TGTGCCTGGACCCTGGGACAGGGGAAGTCAGATACGCAGTATTTT. As protein: CAWTLGQGKSDTQYF. The whole variable domain, filled in from reference TRBV30 and TRBJ2-3, reads SQTIHQWPATLVQPVGSPLSLECTVEGTSNPNLYWYRQAAGRGLQLLFYSVGIGQISSEVPQNLSASRPQDRQFILSSKKLLLSDSGFYLCAWTLGQGKSDTQYFGPGTRLTVL.